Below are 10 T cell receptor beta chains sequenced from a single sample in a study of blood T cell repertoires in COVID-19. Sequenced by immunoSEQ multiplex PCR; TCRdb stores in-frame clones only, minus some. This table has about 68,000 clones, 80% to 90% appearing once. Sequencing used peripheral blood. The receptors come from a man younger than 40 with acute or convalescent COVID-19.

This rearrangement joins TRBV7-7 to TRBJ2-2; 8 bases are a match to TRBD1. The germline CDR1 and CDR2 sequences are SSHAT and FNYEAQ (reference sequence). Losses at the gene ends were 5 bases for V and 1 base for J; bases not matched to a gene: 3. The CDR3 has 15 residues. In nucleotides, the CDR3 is TGTGCCAGCAGCCCAGGGGGCTTGAACACCGGGGAGCTGTTTTTT. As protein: CASSPGGLNTGELFF.

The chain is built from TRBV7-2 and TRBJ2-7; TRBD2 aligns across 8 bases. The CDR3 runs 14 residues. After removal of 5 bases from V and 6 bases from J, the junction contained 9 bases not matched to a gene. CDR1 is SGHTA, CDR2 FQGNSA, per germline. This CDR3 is CASSRSGILSEQYF. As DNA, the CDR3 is TGTGCCAGCAGCCGTAGCGGGATTCTGAGCGAGCAGTACTTC. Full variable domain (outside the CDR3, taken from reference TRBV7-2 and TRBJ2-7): GAGVSQSPSNKVTEKGKDVELRCDPISGHTALYWYRQSLGQGLEFLIYFQGNSAPDKSGLPSDRFSAERTGGSVSTLTIQRTQQEDSAVYLCASSRSGILSEQYFGPGTRLTVT.

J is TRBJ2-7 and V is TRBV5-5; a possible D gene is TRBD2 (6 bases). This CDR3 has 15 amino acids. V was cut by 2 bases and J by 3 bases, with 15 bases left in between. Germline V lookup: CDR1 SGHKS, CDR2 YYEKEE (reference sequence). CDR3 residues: CASSLGPGTHYEQYF. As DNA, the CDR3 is TGTGCCAGCAGCTTAGGGCCCGGGACTCACTACGAGCAGTACTTC.

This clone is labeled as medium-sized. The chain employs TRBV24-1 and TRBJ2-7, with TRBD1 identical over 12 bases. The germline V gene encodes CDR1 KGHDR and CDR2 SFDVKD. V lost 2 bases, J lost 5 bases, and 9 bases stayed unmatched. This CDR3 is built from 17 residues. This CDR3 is CATSDYAVGTGGHEQYF. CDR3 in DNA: TGTGCCACCAGTGATTACGCCGTTGGGACAGGGGGCCACGAGCAGTACTTC.

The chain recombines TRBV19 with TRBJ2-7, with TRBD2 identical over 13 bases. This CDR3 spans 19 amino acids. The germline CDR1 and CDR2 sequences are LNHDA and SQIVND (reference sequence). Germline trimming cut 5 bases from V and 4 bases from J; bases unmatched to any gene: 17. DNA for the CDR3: TGTGCCAGTAGTCCCACGACTAGCGGGAGGACGGGTCCGCCTTACGAGCAGTACTTC. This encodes CASSPTTSGRTGPPYEQYF.

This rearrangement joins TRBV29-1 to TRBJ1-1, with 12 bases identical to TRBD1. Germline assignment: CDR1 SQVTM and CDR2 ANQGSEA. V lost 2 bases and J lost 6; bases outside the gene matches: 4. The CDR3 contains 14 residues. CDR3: CSVEKGTGGSEAFF. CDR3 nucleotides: TGCAGCGTTGAAAAGGGGACAGGGGGCTCTGAAGCTTTCTTT.

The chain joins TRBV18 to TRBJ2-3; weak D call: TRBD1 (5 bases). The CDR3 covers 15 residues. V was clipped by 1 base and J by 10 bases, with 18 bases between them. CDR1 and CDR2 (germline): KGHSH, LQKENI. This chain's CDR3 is CASSPQGSPGQAQYF. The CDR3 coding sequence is TGTGCCAGCTCACCACAGGGGTCCCCGGGTCAGGCGCAGTATTTT.

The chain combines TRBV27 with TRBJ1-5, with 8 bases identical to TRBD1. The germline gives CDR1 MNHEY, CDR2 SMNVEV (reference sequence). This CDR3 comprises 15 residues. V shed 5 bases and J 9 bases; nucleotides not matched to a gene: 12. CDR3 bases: TGTGCCAGCAGTCCTGGGACAGGTGGGTCCGGGCCCCAGCATTTT. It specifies CASSPGTGGSGPQHF.

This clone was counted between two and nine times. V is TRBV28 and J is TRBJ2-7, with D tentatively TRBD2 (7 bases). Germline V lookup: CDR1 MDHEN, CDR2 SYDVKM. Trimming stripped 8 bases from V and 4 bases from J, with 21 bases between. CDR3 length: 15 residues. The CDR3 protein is CASGEEGKGGYEQYF. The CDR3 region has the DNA TGTGCCAGCGGCGAAGAGGGCAAGGGGGGGTACGAGCAGTACTTC.

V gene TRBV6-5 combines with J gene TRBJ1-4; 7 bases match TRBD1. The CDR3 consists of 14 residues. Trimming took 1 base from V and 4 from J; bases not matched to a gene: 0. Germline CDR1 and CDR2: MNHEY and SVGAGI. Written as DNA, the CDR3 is TGTGCCAGCAGTTACTACAGGGGTAATGAAAAACTGTTTTTT. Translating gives CASSYYRGNEKLFF.